This T cell receptor (beta chain) was sequenced during a study of Ad26.COV2.S vaccination and SARS-CoV-2 variants. Study information: Donor had been placed in the Ad26.COV2.S arm of the COV1001 trial. Findings of the study overall: Substantial response breadth was reportedly seen for spike-specific CD8+ and CD4+ T cells after vaccination. Participants given vaccine showed non-spike TCR breadth similar to that of placebo recipients. Relative to placebo recipients, vaccine recipients exhibited elevated spike-specific TCR breadth.

Treatment defined: around 19 received Ad26.COV2.S at low or high dose, single or two shots; 5 received placebo; per-sample allocation not given. The samples date from day 63 after the first vaccine or placebo injection. Of note for this clone: Antigen unknown.

The CDR3 extends over 12 amino acids. The V end was cut by 2 bases, the J end by 4 bases, with 9 bases between. Germline V gene data show CDR1 as GTSNPN and CDR2 as SVGIG (reference sequence). Some clones are missing from TCRdb's copy, which holds only in-frame ones; the method was immunoSEQ multiplex PCR. This sample has fewer than 600,000 clones; 80% to 90% occur once, and the top ten carry about 1.7%. The clonotype originates from a person aged 18-65 years who received the Ad26.COV2.S COVID-19 vaccine or a placebo. Sample: peripheral blood, taken in a trial of Ad26.COV2.S vaccine versus placebo. The chain has TRBV30 and TRBJ2-7; D may match TRBD1 or TRBD2 (5 bases each). In DNA, the CDR3 is TGTGCCTGGAGTCCCGGGACGTACGAGCAGTACTTC. Encoded protein: CAWSPGTYEQYF.